Presented here are 2 T cell receptor beta chains from one specimen sequenced in a study of patients and donors after allogeneic stem cell transplantation. TCRdb re-called the RT-PCR reads with MiXCR, one entry per CDR3 protein. The table shows about a million distinct CDR3 sequences, with under 20% occurring only once. The sample taken for sequencing was blood, either unsorted or a sorted T cell fraction (not recorded which). These receptors all stem from a human donor who was either an allogeneic HSCT recipient or a stem cell or donor lymphocyte infusion donor (not recorded which). It is not recorded whose cells these are; they may come from a transplant donor.

The rearrangement joins TRBV4-1 to TRBJ1-2, with D perhaps matching TRBD1 (5 bases). The CDR3 is 16 residues long. CDR1 is MGHRA and CDR2 is YSYEKL in the germline V gene. With 0 bases removed from V and 0 bases from J, the gap between germline ends came to 11 bases. This chain's CDR3 is CASSQDLRGANYGYTF. CDR3 sequence (DNA): TGCGCCAGCAGCCAAGATCTACGGGGGGCTAACTATGGCTACACCTTC.

The genes are TRBV7-3 and TRBJ2-1; 8 nucleotides line up with TRBD2. J was trimmed by 13 bases and V by 3 bases; bases with no gene match: 2. The germline V gene has CDR1 SGHTA and CDR2 FQGTGA. The CDR3 consists of 11 residues. The CDR3 region has the DNA TGTGCCAGCAGCTTTAGCGGGAATCAGTTCTTC. Protein product: CASSFSGNQFF.